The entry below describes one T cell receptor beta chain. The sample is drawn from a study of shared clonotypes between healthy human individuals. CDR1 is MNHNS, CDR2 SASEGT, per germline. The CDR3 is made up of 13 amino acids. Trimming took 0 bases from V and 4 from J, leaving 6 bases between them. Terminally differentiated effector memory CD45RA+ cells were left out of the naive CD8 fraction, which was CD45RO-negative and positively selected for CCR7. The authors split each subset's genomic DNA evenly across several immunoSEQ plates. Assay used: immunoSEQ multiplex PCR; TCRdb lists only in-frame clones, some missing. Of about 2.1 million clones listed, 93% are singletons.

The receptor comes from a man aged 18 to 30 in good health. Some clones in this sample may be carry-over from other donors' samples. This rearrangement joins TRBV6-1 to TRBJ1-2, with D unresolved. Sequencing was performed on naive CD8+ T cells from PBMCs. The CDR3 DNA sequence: TGTGCCAGCAGTGAAGCGCGTGGCTATGGCTACACCTTC. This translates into CASSEARGYGYTF.